Detailed here is one T cell receptor beta chain. Its antigen remains unknown. Clones were sequenced by immunoSEQ multiplex PCR, and TCRdb holds only the in-frame ones, with some missing. The sample lists some 5,500 clones, roughly 98% occurring once. The data were taken from a study of T cells after posttransplantation cyclophosphamide. The CDR3 loop spans 14 amino acids. V lost 4 bases and J lost 10, with 20 bases in between. The germline V gene has CDR1 SGHTS and CDR2 YDEGEE. General study findings and limits: Blood and skin or GI T cell repertoires showed limited TRB overlap. Donor-recipient repertoire similarity was low at 1-2 months, rising over year one.

The rearrangement joins TRBV5-8 to TRBJ1-1; D might be TRBD1 (5 bases). The receptor's source is a man aged 40-50 years in good health, CMV-negative, and a related stem cell transplant donor. The sample was memory CD4+ T cells sorted from PBMCs. CDR3 nucleotide sequence: TGTGCCAGCAGCCCCGGAACAACAGGCTTCGGAGCTTTCTTT. It translates to CASSPGTTGFGAFF.